This is a list of T cell receptor beta chains from one sample in a study of cytomegalovirus exposure and HLA in healthy donors. Using immunoSEQ multiplex PCR, the repertoire was profiled, and TCRdb retains in-frame clones only, with some absent. The sample contains some 150,000 clones, about four fifths of which appear only once. Sequencing input: PBMCs. The source of these receptors is a woman aged 30 to 39 in good health and CMV-seropositive. Both conserved end residues are part of each CDR3. A D gene is named only where the DNA matches it firmly. The listing skips clone size in some rows; elsewhere it reads once, few, many or a size class.

cdr3_nt: TGTGCCAGCTCACCACCGGGGCGCTCAGGCTATGGCTACACCTTC
cdr3_aa: CASSPPGRSGYGYTF
v_call: TRBV18
j_call: TRBJ1-2
clone_size: -
d_call: -

cdr3_nt: TGTTCCAGCAGCCCCCGACTAGCGGGGGGCCCCACAGATACGCAGTATTTT
cdr3_aa: CSSSPRLAGGPTDTQYF
v_call: TRBV7-9
j_call: TRBJ2-3
clone_size: -
d_call: TRBD2

cdr3_nt: TGCGCCAGCAGCCAGGTCAGGGGGGACCTCACAGATACGCAGTATTTT
cdr3_aa: CASSQVRGDLTDTQYF
v_call: TRBV5-1
j_call: TRBJ2-3
clone_size: -
d_call: -

cdr3_nt: TGTGCCATCAGTGAGTCGGCGGGGACTTATGAAAAACTGTTTTTT
cdr3_aa: CAISESAGTYEKLFF
v_call: TRBV10-3
j_call: TRBJ1-4
clone_size: few
d_call: -

cdr3_nt: TGTGCCAGTAGTACCCAGGGGACAGCGGGCCAAAAGGGTCAGCCCCAGCATTTT
cdr3_aa: CASSTQGTAGQKGQPQHF
v_call: TRBV19
j_call: TRBJ1-5
clone_size: once
d_call: TRBD1

cdr3_nt: TGTGCCAGTAGCCCCCTGGACAGGGAAATTGCTGAAGCTTTCTTT
cdr3_aa: CASSPLDREIAEAFF
v_call: TRBV19
j_call: TRBJ1-1
clone_size: once
d_call: TRBD1

cdr3_nt: TGTGCCAGCAGCTTAGAGGGGTTTACAGGGGTGCGGAATTCACCCCTCCACTTT
cdr3_aa: CASSLEGFTGVRNSPLHF
v_call: TRBV7-8
j_call: TRBJ1-6
clone_size: -
d_call: TRBD1

cdr3_nt: TGCGCCAGCAGCTTCACAGGGTCCTACGAGCAGTACTTC
cdr3_aa: CASSFTGSYEQYF
v_call: TRBV5-1
j_call: TRBJ2-7
clone_size: few
d_call: -

cdr3_nt: TGTGCCAGCAGCCTCGCCCAGGGATCCCTGTCCTATGGCTACACCTTC
cdr3_aa: CASSLAQGSLSYGYTF
v_call: TRBV7-9
j_call: TRBJ1-2
clone_size: -
d_call: -

cdr3_nt: TGTGCCAGCTCGAAAAGTCCGGAGACCACTTCACCCCTCCACTTT
cdr3_aa: CASSKSPETTSPLHF
v_call: TRBV5-4
j_call: TRBJ1-6
clone_size: -
d_call: -

cdr3_nt: TGTGCCAGCAGGGGGGACAGACATGAAAAACTGTTTTTT
cdr3_aa: CASRGDRHEKLFF
v_call: TRBV6-5
j_call: TRBJ1-4
clone_size: -
d_call: TRBD1

cdr3_nt: TGTGCCAGCAGCGTCGGGACTAGCCACGCAGATACGCAGTATTTT
cdr3_aa: CASSVGTSHADTQYF
v_call: TRBV11-3
j_call: TRBJ2-3
clone_size: -
d_call: TRBD2

cdr3_nt: TGTGCCAGCACCGACCAGACGACTTTGGGCTACACCTTC
cdr3_aa: CASTDQTTLGYTF
v_call: TRBV7-2
j_call: TRBJ1-2
clone_size: -
d_call: -

cdr3_nt: TGTGCCAGCAGTGCAGGGACCAGGGGTCTCTATGGCTACACCTTC
cdr3_aa: CASSAGTRGLYGYTF
v_call: TRBV6-1
j_call: TRBJ1-2
clone_size: -
d_call: -

cdr3_nt: TGTGCCAGCAGTGAACTCGGGGAGCTGTTTTTT
cdr3_aa: CASSELGELFF
v_call: TRBV6-1
j_call: TRBJ2-2
clone_size: -
d_call: -

cdr3_nt: TGTGCCAGCAGCGGGGGGCCCCAGGGGGGTAGGGAGACCCAGTACTTC
cdr3_aa: CASSGGPQGGRETQYF
v_call: TRBV9
j_call: TRBJ2-5
clone_size: once
d_call: -

cdr3_nt: TGTTCCAGCAGCCGCTATACAGGACAGGACGTGAACACTGAAGCTTTCTTT
cdr3_aa: CSSSRYTGQDVNTEAFF
v_call: TRBV7-9
j_call: TRBJ1-1
clone_size: -
d_call: TRBD1

cdr3_nt: TGTGCCAGCAGGACCGACAGAATTGAGCAGTTCTTC
cdr3_aa: CASRTDRIEQFF
v_call: TRBV2
j_call: TRBJ2-1
clone_size: -
d_call: -

cdr3_nt: TGCAGCGTTACAGGGTCCTACGAGCAGTACTTC
cdr3_aa: CSVTGSYEQYF
v_call: TRBV29-1
j_call: TRBJ2-7
clone_size: -
d_call: -

cdr3_nt: TGTGCCAGCAGGGACAGGGGTTACGAGCAGTACTTC
cdr3_aa: CASRDRGYEQYF
v_call: TRBV2
j_call: TRBJ2-7
clone_size: -
d_call: TRBD1

cdr3_nt: TGTGCCAGCAGTCCTGGACAGGGCCTTTGGGAGACCCAGTACTTC
cdr3_aa: CASSPGQGLWETQYF
v_call: TRBV28
j_call: TRBJ2-5
clone_size: -
d_call: TRBD1

cdr3_nt: TGCGCCAGCAGAGATGTACAGGGGGCGCTTGGCTACACCTTC
cdr3_aa: CASRDVQGALGYTF
v_call: TRBV10-2
j_call: TRBJ1-2
clone_size: -
d_call: TRBD1

cdr3_nt: TGTGCCAGCAGACCCCGGGACAGGTTTTCACCCCTCCACTTT
cdr3_aa: CASRPRDRFSPLHF
v_call: TRBV6-5
j_call: TRBJ1-6
clone_size: -
d_call: TRBD1

cdr3_nt: TGTGCCAGCAGCCTGAGCGGGGGGGCTTCCCACAATGAGCAGTTCTTC
cdr3_aa: CASSLSGGASHNEQFF
v_call: TRBV27
j_call: TRBJ2-1
clone_size: -
d_call: TRBD2

cdr3_nt: TGTGCCAGCCTCCAGACGGGTACTGTCTACGAGCAGTACTTC
cdr3_aa: CASLQTGTVYEQYF
v_call: TRBV28
j_call: TRBJ2-7
clone_size: -
d_call: -

cdr3_nt: TGTGCCAGCAGTGAGGTAGCGGGGGGGTTTTACAATGAGCAGTTCTTC
cdr3_aa: CASSEVAGGFYNEQFF
v_call: TRBV2
j_call: TRBJ2-1
clone_size: -
d_call: TRBD2

cdr3_nt: TGTGCCAGCAGCACCCTTTGGGGGGTACAAGAGACCCAGTACTTC
cdr3_aa: CASSTLWGVQETQYF
v_call: TRBV7-8
j_call: TRBJ2-5
clone_size: -
d_call: -

cdr3_nt: TGTGCCAGCAGTCCCCAGGCTGCTAGCGGGGCCCTCTACGAGCAGTACTTC
cdr3_aa: CASSPQAASGALYEQYF
v_call: TRBV28
j_call: TRBJ2-7
clone_size: few
d_call: TRBD2

cdr3_nt: TGTGCCAGCAGCCGTTCTAGCGGGGGGACTAGCACAGATACGCAGTATTTT
cdr3_aa: CASSRSSGGTSTDTQYF
v_call: TRBV7-2
j_call: TRBJ2-3
clone_size: -
d_call: TRBD2

cdr3_nt: TGTGCCTGGAGTCGTGGACTAGCTACAGATACGCAGTATTTT
cdr3_aa: CAWSRGLATDTQYF
v_call: TRBV30
j_call: TRBJ2-3
clone_size: -
d_call: TRBD2

cdr3_nt: TGTGCCAGCAGCTTATGGACGGGGAGTGCGGGCACTGAAGCTTTCTTT
cdr3_aa: CASSLWTGSAGTEAFF
v_call: TRBV11-2
j_call: TRBJ1-1
clone_size: -
d_call: -

cdr3_nt: TGTGCCAGCAGCTTATCGACGAGGAGAACCCAGTACTTC
cdr3_aa: CASSLSTRRTQYF
v_call: TRBV7-2
j_call: TRBJ2-5
clone_size: once
d_call: -

cdr3_nt: TGTGCCAGCAGCTTCAAAGGGACAGGGCCTAACACTGAAGCTTTCTTT
cdr3_aa: CASSFKGTGPNTEAFF
v_call: TRBV7-9
j_call: TRBJ1-1
clone_size: -
d_call: TRBD1

cdr3_nt: TGTGCCAGCAGTGAAGCGGTCTCTAGGGAGGGACAGCCCCAGCATTTT
cdr3_aa: CASSEAVSREGQPQHF
v_call: TRBV6-1
j_call: TRBJ1-5
clone_size: few
d_call: -

cdr3_nt: TGTGCCAGCAGTGAAGCGCTCCTTAGGAGGTATTTT
cdr3_aa: CASSEALLRRYF
v_call: TRBV2
j_call: TRBJ1-3
clone_size: -
d_call: -

cdr3_nt: TGTGCCAGCAGAAGACAGGGGTCCTACGAGCAGTACTTC
cdr3_aa: CASRRQGSYEQYF
v_call: TRBV28
j_call: TRBJ2-7
clone_size: -
d_call: TRBD1

cdr3_nt: TGCGCCAGCAGCGGTATGACAGGGGATGAGCAGTTCTTC
cdr3_aa: CASSGMTGDEQFF
v_call: TRBV5-1
j_call: TRBJ2-1
clone_size: -
d_call: TRBD1

cdr3_nt: TGTGCCAGCAGCTTACTTGGGACTAGCACAGATACGCAGTATTTT
cdr3_aa: CASSLLGTSTDTQYF
v_call: TRBV7-2
j_call: TRBJ2-3
clone_size: -
d_call: -

cdr3_nt: TGTGCCAGCAGCTTCTACCGGAACACTGAAGCTTTCTTT
cdr3_aa: CASSFYRNTEAFF
v_call: TRBV7-9
j_call: TRBJ1-1
clone_size: -
d_call: -

cdr3_nt: TGTGCCAGCAGCGGACCGGGACAGGGGGCCTACGAGCAGTACTTC
cdr3_aa: CASSGPGQGAYEQYF
v_call: TRBV9
j_call: TRBJ2-7
clone_size: -
d_call: TRBD1

cdr3_nt: TGCGCCAGCAGCCAAGACGACATAGGGGAAACAGATACGCAGTATTTT
cdr3_aa: CASSQDDIGETDTQYF
v_call: TRBV4-3
j_call: TRBJ2-3
clone_size: -
d_call: -

cdr3_nt: TGTGCCAGCAGCCCCGCAGCGGGGGCCTACGAGCAGTACTTC
cdr3_aa: CASSPAAGAYEQYF
v_call: TRBV9
j_call: TRBJ2-7
clone_size: -
d_call: TRBD2

cdr3_nt: TGTGCCAGCAGTTTATTAGCCGTTGGTGCTTTCTTT
cdr3_aa: CASSLLAVGAFF
v_call: TRBV28
j_call: TRBJ1-1
clone_size: -
d_call: -

cdr3_nt: TGTGCCAGCAGCTTAGCGAGGGCGGGGGGCAATCAGCCCCAGCATTTT
cdr3_aa: CASSLARAGGNQPQHF
v_call: TRBV7-8
j_call: TRBJ1-5
clone_size: once
d_call: -

cdr3_nt: TGTGCCAGCAGCCCCCGGGCGGGAGGGTACCAAGAGACCCAGTACTTC
cdr3_aa: CASSPRAGGYQETQYF
v_call: TRBV9
j_call: TRBJ2-5
clone_size: -
d_call: TRBD2

cdr3_nt: TGTGCCAGCAGTTACCGAGACAGGGGGACCACTGAAGCTTTCTTT
cdr3_aa: CASSYRDRGTTEAFF
v_call: TRBV6-5
j_call: TRBJ1-1
clone_size: few
d_call: TRBD1

cdr3_nt: TGTGCCAGCAGCTTGGGCCACCTAGCGGGGGCCAAAAACATTCAGTACTTC
cdr3_aa: CASSLGHLAGAKNIQYF
v_call: TRBV7-9
j_call: TRBJ2-4
clone_size: -
d_call: TRBD2

cdr3_nt: TGTGCCAGCTCACGGGGTTACGGACTCTCGGAGCCCGGGGAGCTGTTTTTT
cdr3_aa: CASSRGYGLSEPGELFF
v_call: TRBV18
j_call: TRBJ2-2
clone_size: once
d_call: -

cdr3_nt: TGTGCCAGCAGGAACAGGGGCGCAGGGGAAAAACTGTTTTTT
cdr3_aa: CASRNRGAGEKLFF
v_call: TRBV5-5
j_call: TRBJ1-4
clone_size: -
d_call: TRBD1

cdr3_nt: TGTGCCAGCTCACCACCTCTATCTGAGCAGTACTTC
cdr3_aa: CASSPPLSEQYF
v_call: TRBV18
j_call: TRBJ2-5
clone_size: -
d_call: -

cdr3_nt: TGTGCCAGCAGCTTGATGGCAGACTATGGCTACACCTTC
cdr3_aa: CASSLMADYGYTF
v_call: TRBV5-8
j_call: TRBJ1-2
clone_size: few
d_call: -

cdr3_nt: TGTGCCAGCAGCTACCAACCCAGGGCTAGCTCTGGAAACACCATATATTTT
cdr3_aa: CASSYQPRASSGNTIYF
v_call: TRBV7-2
j_call: TRBJ1-3
clone_size: -
d_call: -

cdr3_nt: TGTGCCAGCAGTCCCGGGACAGGGCATCAGCCCCAGCATTTT
cdr3_aa: CASSPGTGHQPQHF
v_call: TRBV6-5
j_call: TRBJ1-5
clone_size: -
d_call: TRBD1

cdr3_nt: TGTGCCAGCAGCCAGCGGACTAGCGGGGGGTTCAACGAGCAGTACTTC
cdr3_aa: CASSQRTSGGFNEQYF
v_call: TRBV4-2
j_call: TRBJ2-7
clone_size: few
d_call: TRBD2

cdr3_nt: TGTGCCAGCAGTCCCCAGGACAGGGGGGCAACTAATGAAAAACTGTTTTTT
cdr3_aa: CASSPQDRGATNEKLFF
v_call: TRBV27
j_call: TRBJ1-4
clone_size: few
d_call: TRBD1

cdr3_nt: TGTGCCAGCACGCGGGTAAACTATGGCTACACCTTC
cdr3_aa: CASTRVNYGYTF
v_call: TRBV9
j_call: TRBJ1-2
clone_size: -
d_call: -

cdr3_nt: TGTGCCAGCAGCTACCGACTAGCGGGGATCACAGATACGCAGTATTTT
cdr3_aa: CASSYRLAGITDTQYF
v_call: TRBV13
j_call: TRBJ2-3
clone_size: few
d_call: TRBD2

cdr3_nt: TGTGCCAGCAGCTTTTACCCCTTGTGGAGAACTAGCACAGATACGCAGTATTTT
cdr3_aa: CASSFYPLWRTSTDTQYF
v_call: TRBV7-2
j_call: TRBJ2-3
clone_size: -
d_call: -

cdr3_nt: TGCGCCAGCAGCCCATCCAGGGGAAGGGCCGGGGAGCTGTTTTTT
cdr3_aa: CASSPSRGRAGELFF
v_call: TRBV4-3
j_call: TRBJ2-2
clone_size: -
d_call: -